A selection of T cell receptor beta chains follows, all from one sample in a study of T cells in Graves' hyperthyroidism and ophthalmopathy. TCRdb re-called the multiplex PCR reads through MiXCR, storing one row per CDR3 protein. The repertoire consists of 500,000 to 550,000 distinct CDR3 sequences, with approximately 20% occurring once and the leading ten covering less than 55%. Specimen: blood. Source of these receptors: a man between 40 and 49 years old with Graves' ophthalmopathy. Each CDR3 is given with its conserved first and last residue. The D gene is left open where the match is weak. The size entry is marked missing in some rows and otherwise reads once, few, many or a size class.

>TRBJ2-2|NA|NA|TRBV15
CATSRATGELFF
TGTGCCACCAGCAGAGCTACCGGGGAGCTGTTTTTT
>TRBJ2-6|NA|few|TRBV28
CASREQGPGANVLTF
TGTGCCAGCAGGGAACAGGGACCCGGGGCCAACGTCCTGACTTTC
>TRBJ2-7|NA|NA|TRBV7-8
CASSYDHGTPGGEQYF
TGTGCCAGCAGCTATGACCACGGGACCCCCGGAGGCGAGCAGTACTTC
>TRBJ1-6|NA|few|TRBV6-2/TRBV6-3
CASSYVEASPLHF
TGTGCCAGCAGTTACGTAGAGGCTTCACCCCTCCACTTT
>TRBJ2-7|NA|few|TRBV20-1
CSAPLGAYEQYF
TGCAGTGCACCTCTAGGGGCCTACGAGCAGTACTTC
>TRBJ1-5|NA|many|TRBV12-3/TRBV12-4
CASSLPGGYQPQHF
TGTGCCAGCAGTCTCCCTGGCGGATATCAGCCCCAGCATTTT
>TRBJ2-3|TRBD2|NA|TRBV4-3
CASSQGTSGSGDTQYF
TGCGCCAGCAGCCAAGGGACTAGCGGGAGTGGAGATACGCAGTATTTT
>TRBJ1-1|NA|NA|TRBV6-1
CASNKQRNTEAFF
TGTGCCAGCAACAAACAGAGGAACACTGAAGCTTTCTTT
>TRBJ2-5|TRBD2|many|TRBV6-1
CASSLAGFQETQYF
TGTGCCAGCAGCCTAGCGGGGTTCCAAGAGACCCAGTACTTC
>TRBJ2-2|TRBD1|NA|TRBV9
CASSVGDRGELFF
TGTGCCAGCAGCGTAGGGGACAGGGGTGAGCTGTTTTTT
>TRBJ2-7|TRBD2|few|TRBV5-1
CASSSGLRGGLDEQYF
TGCGCCAGCAGCTCCGGCCTCCGGGGGGGCTTGGACGAGCAGTACTTC
>TRBJ2-2|TRBD2|many|TRBV7-2
CASSLGAGGVNTGELFF
TGTGCCAGCAGCTTAGGGGCCGGGGGGGTGAACACCGGGGAGCTGTTTTTT
>TRBJ1-1|TRBD1|many|TRBV4-1
CASSQGAEAFF
TGTGCCAGCAGCCAGGGGGCTGAAGCTTTCTTT
>TRBJ2-1|NA|NA|TRBV6-1
CASILQGRSYNEQFF
TGTGCCAGCATCCTACAGGGTCGGTCCTACAATGAGCAGTTCTTC
>TRBJ1-2|TRBD1|NA|TRBV12-3/TRBV12-4
CASRNSGTGGFYGYTF
TGTGCCAGCAGAAACTCCGGGACAGGGGGCTTCTATGGCTACACCTTC
>TRBJ1-2|TRBD1|few|TRBV7-6
CASSPRTGVGGYTF
TGTGCCAGCAGCCCGCGGACAGGGGTTGGGGGCTACACCTTC
>TRBJ1-2|NA|few|TRBV6-4
CASSERRDDGYTF
TGTGCCAGCAGTGAACGGAGGGACGATGGCTACACCTTC